The clone carrying this TCR beta chain was detected only a few times. What it binds is not known. The data are from a study of cytomegalovirus exposure and HLA in healthy donors. General observations from the study: Sequencing likely produced, as an artifact, a cluster of highly shared sequence variants.

The PCR made use of 60 Vbeta and 13 Jbeta primers. Authors' analysis steps: Per a later analysis, the number of unique TCR beta chains was some 82 million, of which around 9.9 million were shared. Produced via immunoSEQ multiplex PCR; TCRdb's table is partial and in-frame only. Clone size and V and J calls were adopted from that table, with D and trimming inferred from the DNA. Altogether 100,000 to 150,000 clones are present, around 78% being singletons, with the ten largest covering 3.6%. V lost 5 bases and J 3 bases, leaving 17 bases between the germline ends. CDR1 is SEHNR, CDR2 FQNEAQ, per germline (reference sequence). The CDR3 totals 16 residues.

The rearrangement uses TRBV7-9 and TRBJ1-5, with D possibly TRBD1 on 6 matching bases. The sample was PBMCs. The source of this sequence is a middle-aged man in good health and CMV-seronegative. The CDR3, as DNA: TGTGCCAGCAGCCAAGATACCGGACAGTTCAATCAGCCCCAGCATTTT. Its translation: CASSQDTGQFNQPQHF.